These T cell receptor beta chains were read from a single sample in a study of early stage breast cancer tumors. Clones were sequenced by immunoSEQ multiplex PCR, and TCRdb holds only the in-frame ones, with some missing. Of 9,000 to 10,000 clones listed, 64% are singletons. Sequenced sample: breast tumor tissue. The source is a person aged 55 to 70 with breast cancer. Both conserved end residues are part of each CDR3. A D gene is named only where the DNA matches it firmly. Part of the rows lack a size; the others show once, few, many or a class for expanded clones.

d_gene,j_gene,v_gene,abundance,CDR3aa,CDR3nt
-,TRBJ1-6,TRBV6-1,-,CASTQGYSPLHF,TGTGCCAGCACTCAAGGTTATTCACCCCTCCACTTT
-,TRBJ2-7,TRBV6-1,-,CASSRSSDSYEQYF,TGTGCCAGCAGCCGTTCTTCAGACTCCTACGAGCAGTACTTC
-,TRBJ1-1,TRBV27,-,CASSPGFSRGAFF,TGTGCCAGCAGTCCCGGGTTTAGCCGGGGTGCTTTCTTT
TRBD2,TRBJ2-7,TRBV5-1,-,CASSLAGPGTSGRPEQYF,TGCGCCAGCAGCTTGGCCGGTCCCGGGACTAGCGGGAGGCCCGAGCAGTACTTC
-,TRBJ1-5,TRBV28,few,CASSLSSSHGQPQHF,TGTGCCAGCAGTTTATCTTCCAGTCATGGTCAGCCCCAGCATTTT
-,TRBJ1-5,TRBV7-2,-,CASSLLWGKGQPQHF,TGTGCCAGCAGCTTACTCTGGGGGAAGGGGCAGCCCCAGCATTTT
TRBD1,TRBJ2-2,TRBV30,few,CAWDRGTNTGELFF,TGTGCCTGGGACAGGGGAACGAACACCGGGGAGCTGTTTTTT
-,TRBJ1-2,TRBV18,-,CASSPPKSGRISDGYTF,TGTGCCAGCTCACCACCGAAATCCGGGAGGATCAGCGATGGCTACACCTTC
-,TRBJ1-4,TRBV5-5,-,CASSLVQGSGEKLFF,TGTGCCAGCAGCTTGGTACAGGGAAGTGGGGAAAAACTGTTTTTT
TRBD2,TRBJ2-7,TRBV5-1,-,CASSSNNRGGLSEQYF,TGCGCCAGCTCTTCCAACAATCGGGGAGGGCTTAGCGAGCAGTACTTC
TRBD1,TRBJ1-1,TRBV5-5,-,CASSFGRGQGADTEAFF,TGTGCCAGCAGTTTCGGGAGGGGACAGGGGGCAGACACTGAAGCTTTCTTT
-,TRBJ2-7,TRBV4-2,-,CASSQSASRPTYEQYF,TGTGCCAGCAGCCAGTCAGCCAGTCGGCCCACCTACGAGCAGTACTTC
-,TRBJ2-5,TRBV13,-,CASSFYSVGETQYF,TGTGCCAGCAGCTTCTATAGTGTGGGGGAGACCCAGTACTTC
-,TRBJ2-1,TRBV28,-,CASSLIGNEQFF,TGTGCCAGCAGTTTAATAGGGAATGAGCAGTTCTTC
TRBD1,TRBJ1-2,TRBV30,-,CAWQSRTGGYTF,TGTGCCTGGCAATCTCGGACAGGCGGCTACACCTTC
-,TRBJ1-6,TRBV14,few,CASSQLSNSPLHF,TGTGCCAGCAGCCAATTGTCAAATTCACCCCTCCACTTT
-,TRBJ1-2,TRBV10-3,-,CAISESNSGRYYGYTF,TGTGCCATCAGTGAGTCTAATAGTGGCAGGTACTATGGCTACACCTTC
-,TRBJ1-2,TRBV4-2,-,CASSQRTVGGGNYGYTF,TGTGCCAGCAGCCAACGGACAGTCGGAGGGGGGAACTATGGCTACACCTTC
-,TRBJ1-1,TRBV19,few,CASIGKGSTEAFF,TGTGCCAGTATTGGGAAGGGTTCCACTGAAGCTTTCTTT
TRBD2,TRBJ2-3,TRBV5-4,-,CASRLGLGNTDTQYF,TGTGCCAGCAGATTGGGACTAGGGAACACAGATACGCAGTATTTT
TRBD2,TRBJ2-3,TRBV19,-,CASNTPSGSTSDTQYF,TGTGCCAGTAATACCCCTAGCGGGAGTACTTCAGATACGCAGTATTTT
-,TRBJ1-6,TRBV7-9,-,CASSPQGSYNSPLHF,TGTGCCAGCAGCCCCCAGGGCTCCTATAATTCACCCCTCCACTTT
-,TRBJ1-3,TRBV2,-,CASSEDVIGNTIYF,TGTGCCAGCAGTGAAGATGTGATTGGAAACACCATATATTTT
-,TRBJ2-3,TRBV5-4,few,CASSFQGRDTQYF,TGTGCCAGCAGTTTTCAGGGGAGAGATACGCAGTATTTT
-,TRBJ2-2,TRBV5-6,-,CASSVGGGTTGELFF,TGTGCCAGCAGCGTGGGAGGGGGGACCACCGGGGAGCTGTTTTTT
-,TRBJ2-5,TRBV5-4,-,CASSSRWFRFYNETQYF,TGTGCCAGCAGCTCCAGGTGGTTTCGCTTCTACAATGAGACCCAGTACTTC
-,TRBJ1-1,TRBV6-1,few,CASTPWGAGTEAFF,TGTGCCAGCACCCCTTGGGGGGCGGGTACTGAAGCTTTCTTT
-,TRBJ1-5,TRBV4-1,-,CASSQAGSNQPQHF,TGCGCCAGCAGCCAAGCGGGGTCCAATCAGCCCCAGCATTTT
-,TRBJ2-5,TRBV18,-,CASSPLGETQYF,TGTGCCAGCTCACCACTGGGAGAGACCCAGTACTTC
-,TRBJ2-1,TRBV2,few,CASTRTQGEQFF,TGTGCCAGCACCAGGACGCAGGGTGAGCAGTTCTTC
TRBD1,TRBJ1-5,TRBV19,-,CASSAQGADGNQPQHF,TGTGCCAGTAGTGCACAGGGGGCGGATGGCAATCAGCCCCAGCATTTT
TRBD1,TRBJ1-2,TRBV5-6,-,CASSPVDRGYGYTF,TGTGCCAGCAGCCCGGTGGACAGGGGCTATGGCTACACCTTC
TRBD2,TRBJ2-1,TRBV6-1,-,CASSDFSGPFYNEQFF,TGTGCCAGCAGTGATTTTAGCGGGCCGTTTTACAATGAGCAGTTCTTC
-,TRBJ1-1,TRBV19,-,CATHGRSTEAFF,TGTGCCACCCACGGACGGTCCACTGAAGCTTTCTTT
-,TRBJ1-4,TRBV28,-,CASSLTVVPGKLFF,TGTGCCAGTTCTCTTACGGTCGTTCCGGGAAAACTGTTTTTT
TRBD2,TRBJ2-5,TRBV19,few,CASSSSTSGRETQYF,TGTGCCAGTAGTAGTTCGACTAGCGGAAGGGAGACCCAGTACTTC
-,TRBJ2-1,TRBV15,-,CATSREWSGEQFF,TGTGCCACCAGCAGAGAGTGGTCGGGTGAGCAGTTCTTC
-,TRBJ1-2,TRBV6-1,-,CASSQGPTLFGYTF,TGTGCCAGCAGCCAGGGACCGACCTTATTTGGCTACACCTTC
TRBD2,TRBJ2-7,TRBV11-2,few,CASSLAGGGYEQYF,TGTGCCAGCAGCTTAGCGGGGGGAGGATACGAGCAGTACTTC
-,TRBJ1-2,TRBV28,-,CASSKGPYGYTF,TGTGCCAGCAGTAAAGGCCCGTATGGCTACACCTTC
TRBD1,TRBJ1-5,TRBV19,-,CASSPKTGAYSNQPQHF,TGTGCCAGTAGTCCGAAGACAGGGGCGTATAGCAATCAGCCCCAGCATTTT
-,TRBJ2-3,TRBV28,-,CASSLNMGGGSSTDTQYF,TGTGCCAGCAGTTTAAATATGGGAGGCGGGTCTAGCACAGATACGCAGTATTTT
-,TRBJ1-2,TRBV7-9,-,CASSTNYGYTF,TGTGCCAGCAGCACTAACTATGGCTACACCTTC
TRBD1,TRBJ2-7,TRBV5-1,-,CASSWGTDSYEQYF,TGCGCCAGCAGCTGGGGGACAGATTCCTACGAGCAGTACTTC
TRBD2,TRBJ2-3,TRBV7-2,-,CASSLGGSGTTDTQYF,TGTGCCAGCAGCTTAGGGGGTAGCGGGACCACAGATACGCAGTATTTT
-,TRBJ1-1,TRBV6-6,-,CASSYYSGNTEAFF,TGTGCCAGCAGTTACTACTCAGGGAACACTGAAGCTTTCTTT
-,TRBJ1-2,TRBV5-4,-,CASSLDSTWGYTF,TGTGCCAGCAGCTTGGACAGTACATGGGGCTACACCTTC
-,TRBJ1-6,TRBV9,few,CASSVDPGRDSPLHF,TGTGCCAGCAGCGTAGATCCAGGGCGGGACTCACCCCTCCACTTT
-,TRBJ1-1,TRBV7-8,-,CASSLNRAEAFF,TGTGCCAGCAGCTTAAACAGGGCTGAAGCTTTCTTT
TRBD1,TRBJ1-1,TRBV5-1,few,CASSWDRLTEAFF,TGCGCCAGCAGCTGGGACAGGCTCACTGAAGCTTTCTTT
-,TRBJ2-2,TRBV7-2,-,CASSLSGVNTGELFF,TGTGCCAGCAGCTTATCGGGAGTGAACACCGGGGAGCTGTTTTTT
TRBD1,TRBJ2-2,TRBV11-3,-,CASSYTGTATGELFF,TGTGCCAGCAGCTACACGGGGACAGCCACCGGGGAGCTGTTTTTT
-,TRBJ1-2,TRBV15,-,CATSSSNRGRDGYTF,TGTGCCACCAGCAGCTCAAACCGGGGCCGGGATGGCTACACCTTC